The 4 T cell receptor beta chains given below trace back to one sample, sequenced in a study of OX40 agonist ivuxolimab in advanced cancers. Sequenced by immunoSEQ multiplex PCR; TCRdb stores in-frame clones only, minus some. This table holds about 48,000 clones, approximately 85% found once. Sequences were derived from CD4+ or CD8+ T cells sorted from blood, sampled in a trial of the OX40 agonist ivuxolimab. These receptors came from an adult with an advanced solid tumor such as melanoma, head and neck, liver or kidney cancer.

The count of this clone is one. The chain carries TRBV19 and TRBJ1-5, with D possibly matching TRBD1 (6 bases). The germline V gene encodes CDR1 LNHDA and CDR2 SQIVND (reference sequence). CDR3 size: 15 residues. Trimming cost V 6 bases and J 0 bases, with 12 bases left between them. CDR3 DNA: TGTGCCAGTAGATTGGAGGGGGGTAGCAATCAGCCCCAGCATTTT. Protein product: CASRLEGGSNQPQHF.

The chain joins TRBV29-1 to TRBJ1-2, with unresolved D. Germline V gene sequence: CDR1 SQVTM, CDR2 ANQGSEA. V lost 0 bases and J 8 bases, leaving 7 bases between the germline ends. This CDR3 is built from 11 residues. The CDR3 loop reads CSVEEGDGYTF. CDR3 DNA: TGCAGCGTTGAAGAGGGCGACGGCTACACCTTC. Looking up the rest from reference TRBV29-1 and TRBJ1-2 gives the full variable domain: SAVISQKPSRDICQRGTSLTIQCQVDSQVTMMFWYRQQPGQSLTLIATANQGSEATYESGFVIDKFPISRPNLTFSTLTVSNMSPEDSSIYLCSVEEGDGYTFGSGTRLTVV.

CDR3 coding DNA: TGTGCCAGCAGGGCCTTACTGTGGGAGACCCAGTACTTC. Translation gives CASRALLWETQYF. The chain is built from TRBV27 and TRBJ2-5; D gene ambiguous. The length of the CDR3 is 13 residues. Germline V gives CDR1 MNHEY, CDR2 SMNVEV (reference sequence). V lost 6 bases and J lost 5, with 13 bases in between.

The CDR3 sequence: CAISQTSGRAYEQYF. The CDR3 DNA sequence: TGTGCCATCAGCCAGACTAGCGGGAGGGCCTACGAGCAGTACTTC. The V call is TRBV10-3, the J call TRBJ2-7, with 14 bases aligning to TRBD2. V shed 6 bases and J 2 bases; nucleotides not matched to a gene: 3. This CDR3 is 15 amino acids long. Germline CDR1 and CDR2: ENHRY and SYGVKD.